The rows below give T cell receptor beta chains drawn from one sample of a study of blood T cell repertoires in COVID-19. The data were produced by immunoSEQ multiplex PCR, yet TCRdb's version contains in-frame clones alone and is incomplete. Among a few hundred thousand clones listed, 89% were seen once. The sample was peripheral blood. These receptors came from a woman aged 55-69 years with COVID-19, enrolled during active disease. The CDR3 runs from the conserved cysteine through the conserved F or W. The D gene is left open where the match is weak. Clone size appears in some rows only: once, few, many, or a class for an expanded clone.

cdr3_aa	cdr3_nt	clone_size	j_call	d_call	v_call	cdr3_length
CASSYSKRMNTEAFF	TGTGCCAGCAGTTACTCGAAGAGGATGAACACTGAAGCTTTCTTT	.	TRBJ1-1	.	TRBV6-5	15
CASSYSGDTDYYGYTF	TGTGCCAGCAGTTACTCTGGGGACACCGACTACTATGGCTACACCTTC	.	TRBJ1-2	.	TRBV6-6	16
CASSIRGIGGNTIYF	TGTGCCAGTAGTATCCGGGGTATTGGAGGAAACACCATATATTTT	.	TRBJ1-3	.	TRBV19	15
CASSIDSTYGYTF	TGCGCCAGCAGCATTGACAGTACGTATGGCTACACCTTC	.	TRBJ1-2	.	TRBV5-1	13
CASSFTYQPQHF	TGTGCCAGCAGTTTTACATATCAGCCCCAGCATTTT	.	TRBJ1-5	.	TRBV28	12
CASTPPDLTSLYGYTF	TGTGCCAGCACCCCCCCGGACTTGACATCTCTCTATGGCTACACCTTC	.	TRBJ1-2	.	TRBV7-2	16
CASSLTAGNEQFF	TGTGCCAGCAGCTTAACCGCGGGCAATGAGCAGTTCTTC	.	TRBJ2-1	.	TRBV7-9	13
CASSYRGGNQPQHF	TGTGCCAGCAGTTACAGGGGGGGTAATCAGCCCCAGCATTTT	.	TRBJ1-5	.	TRBV6-5	14
CASSIAGHTGELFF	TGTGCCAGTAGTATAGCAGGGCACACCGGGGAGCTGTTTTTT	once	TRBJ2-2	.	TRBV19	14
CASSYGAGMPLHF	TGTGCCAGCAGTTACGGGGCCGGCATGCCCCTCCACTTT	.	TRBJ1-6	.	TRBV6-5	13
CASSPGVAEYNEQFF	TGCGCCAGCAGCCCCGGGGTAGCGGAGTACAATGAGCAGTTCTTC	.	TRBJ2-1	.	TRBV5-1	15
CASSRDRLNTEAFF	TGTGCCAGTAGTAGGGACAGACTGAACACTGAAGCTTTCTTT	.	TRBJ1-1	TRBD1	TRBV19	14
CASTDLTGGLREKLFF	TGTGCCAGCACCGATCTGACGGGGGGGCTCAGAGAAAAACTGTTTTTT	.	TRBJ1-4	.	TRBV5-5	16
CASNRANSPLHF	TGTGCCAGCAACAGGGCTAATTCACCCCTCCACTTT	.	TRBJ1-6	.	TRBV2	12
CASSTGSTGELFF	TGTGCCAGCAGTACAGGGAGCACCGGGGAGCTGTTTTTT	.	TRBJ2-2	.	TRBV12-3/TRBV12-4	13
CASSAAGGLVTQYF	TGTGCCAGCAGCGCCGCGGGGGGGCTAGTTACGCAGTATTTT	few	TRBJ2-3	TRBD2	TRBV9	14
CASARSYNSPLHF	TGTGCCAGTGCGAGGTCCTATAATTCACCCCTCCACTTT	few	TRBJ1-6	.	TRBV25-1	13
CAISGFPGQKNTEAFF	TGTGCCATCAGTGGCTTTCCGGGACAGAAGAACACTGAAGCTTTCTTT	.	TRBJ1-1	TRBD1	TRBV10-3	16
CASSRQGGLEGNEKLFF	TGCGCCAGCAGCCGACAGGGCGGGCTGGAAGGGAATGAAAAACTGTTTTTT	.	TRBJ1-4	TRBD1	TRBV4-1	17
CASRYRGITEAFF	TGTGCCAGCAGGTACAGGGGAATCACTGAAGCTTTCTTT	.	TRBJ1-1	TRBD1	TRBV6-5	13
CASRQGTGYGYTF	TGTGCCAGTAGGCAAGGGACAGGCTATGGCTACACCTTC	.	TRBJ1-2	TRBD1	TRBV19	13
CASSRGRPNTEAFF	TGTGCCAGCTCGAGAGGGCGACCGAACACTGAAGCTTTCTTT	.	TRBJ1-1	.	TRBV2	14
CASSLGQSNTEAFF	TGTGCCAGCAGCTTAGGACAGTCGAACACTGAAGCTTTCTTT	.	TRBJ1-1	.	TRBV7-2	14
CASSPNTKTGVNTEAFF	TGTGCCAGCAGCCCAAACACGAAGACAGGGGTGAACACTGAAGCTTTCTTT	.	TRBJ1-1	TRBD1	TRBV5-4	17
CASSLFGEEGGYTF	TGTGCCAGCAGCTTATTCGGCGAGGAGGGTGGCTACACCTTC	.	TRBJ1-2	.	TRBV7-9	14
CAWRDPRGTNNEQFF	TGTGCCTGGAGGGATCCCCGGGGGACCAACAATGAGCAGTTCTTC	.	TRBJ2-1	.	TRBV30	15
CASSVHSEAFF	TGTGCCAGCAGCGTGCATAGTGAAGCTTTCTTT	.	TRBJ1-1	.	TRBV2	11
CASSVGQYSGNTIYF	TGTGCCAGCAGCGTAGGACAGTACTCTGGAAACACCATATATTTT	.	TRBJ1-3	.	TRBV9	15
CASSHQGRGQDEQYF	TGTGCCAGCAGTCATCAGGGTAGGGGACAGGACGAGCAGTACTTC	.	TRBJ2-7	TRBD1	TRBV2	15
CASRSSGRQTEAFF	TGTGCCAGCAGGTCCTCAGGGAGGCAAACTGAAGCTTTCTTT	.	TRBJ1-1	.	TRBV28	14
CASSTETYQSNQPQHF	TGTGCCAGCAGTACTGAGACATACCAAAGCAATCAGCCCCAGCATTTT	.	TRBJ1-5	.	TRBV6-4	16